This TCR beta chain was sequenced for a study of blood T cell repertoires in COVID-19. Across the study: Material from acute and convalescent COVID-19 was sourced from the United States, Italy and Spain.

The CDR3 has 14 amino acids. With 3 bases removed from V and 3 bases from J, the gap between germline ends came to 10 bases. Germline V gives CDR1 MDHEN, CDR2 SYDVKM. Original processing notes: Reference gene primers were amplified, and this amplification served to estimate nucleated cell counts. The assay was immunoSEQ multiplex PCR, and TCRdb's table has in-frame clones only and misses some. That table is the source of V, J and clone size, and D and trimming were worked out from the DNA. The sample lists approximately 470,000 clones, approximately 85% occurring once. The sample taken for sequencing was peripheral blood. The sequence derives from a human donor in a cohort sampled during active COVID-19. The chain links TRBV28 to TRBJ2-3, with D possibly being TRBD2 (5 bases). The CDR3 here is CASSFMGSTDTQYF. The CDR3 region has the DNA TGTGCCAGCAGTTTCATGGGGAGTACAGATACGCAGTATTTT.